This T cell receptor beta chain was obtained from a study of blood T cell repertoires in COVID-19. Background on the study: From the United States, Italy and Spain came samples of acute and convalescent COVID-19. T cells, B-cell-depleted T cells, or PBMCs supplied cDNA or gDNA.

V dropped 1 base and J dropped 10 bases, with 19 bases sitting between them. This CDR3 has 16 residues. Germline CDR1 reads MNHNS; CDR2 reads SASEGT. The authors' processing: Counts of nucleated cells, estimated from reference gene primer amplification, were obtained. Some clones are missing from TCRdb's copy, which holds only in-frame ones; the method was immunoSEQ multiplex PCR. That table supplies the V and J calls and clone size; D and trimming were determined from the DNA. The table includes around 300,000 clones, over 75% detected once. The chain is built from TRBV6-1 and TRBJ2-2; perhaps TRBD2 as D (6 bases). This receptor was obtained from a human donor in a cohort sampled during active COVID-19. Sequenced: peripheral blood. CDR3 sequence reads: CASSEGRGGAGLELFF. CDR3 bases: TGTGCCAGCAGTGAAGGGAGGGGCGGGGCAGGGTTGGAGCTGTTTTTT.